This T cell receptor beta chain was documented in a study of T cells in Graves' hyperthyroidism and ophthalmopathy. Amplification of TCR beta CDR3 regions was performed using RNA transcripts as template. In the first-round RT-PCR of the TCR CDR3, the HTBI primer set was used. TCRdb reprocessed the multiplex PCR reads via MiXCR and lists one record per CDR3 protein. The table includes hundreds of thousands of distinct CDR3 sequences, roughly 13% detected once. There are 12 residues in the CDR3. The V gene end was trimmed by 8 bases and the J gene end by 6 bases; junction bases not matched to a gene: 7. The germline V gene has CDR1 SNHLY and CDR2 FYNNEI.

The TCR originated in a woman under 40 with Graves' hyperthyroidism that later progressed to Graves' ophthalmopathy. The sequencing sample was made of blood. The genes are TRBV2 and TRBJ2-7, with TRBD2 identical over 7 bases. The CDR3 protein is CASAGSGGEQYF. CDR3 in DNA: TGTGCCAGCGCTGGTTCGGGGGGCGAGCAGTACTTC.